A single TCR beta chain is shown here with its context. The target of this receptor is not known. No clone much larger than this one lies a single base away; base qualities are absent. According to the study, the label for this sample's time point signals: baseline before first vaccination. Vaccinee samples came from UK trials COV001 and COV002, including a single-blind randomized controlled phase 2/3 trial of AZD1222 (ChAdOx1 nCoV-19) in healthy adults. For TCRbeta chain sequencing, PBMC samples from trial participants were taken at day 0 and at day 28 after the second dose. The data were obtained in a study of T cell responses to AZD1222 COVID-19 vaccine (dated by TCRdb to the early 2020s). About the study as a whole: AZD1222 recipients given second doses at about 4 weeks or at about 12 weeks were pooled, since spike-specific TCR depth and breadth were not found to differ between the two schedules. TCR sequencing was performed for over 230 trial participants, of whom about 200 were given two doses of AZD1222 and around 25 were given two doses of MenACWY control vaccine. Enrollment into the trials was organized by age into subgroups of 18-55, 56-69 and 70-plus years, and those subgroups contained roughly 150, 30 and 60 TCR-sequenced participants, respectively. General study outcomes and caveats: Most participants were white British and females outnumbered males, and the authors suggested that clonal diversity may have been underestimated. A significant rise in spike-specific TCR breadth and depth was observed after two AZD1222 doses relative to day 0 and relative to MenACWY recipients. Because no day 14 peak-response samples were available, repertoires were characterized only after the peak T cell response. Reportedly, close to half of the unique spike-specific TCRs recognized epitopes lying outside the regions that are mutated in the B.1.351 and B.1.1.7 variants. The whole spike protein was spanned by vaccine-associated CD4 TCRs, and dominant responses were seen in regions 160-218 and 743-854. In the small 56-69-year group, the increase in depth fell short of significance, most likely because of low power. Conclusions about previously exposed vaccinees are limited, since just 6 or 7 AZD1222 recipients were seropositive for SARS-CoV-2 at baseline.

Based on the germline V gene, the CDR1 and CDR2 sequences are SGHAT and FQNNGV. Including the terminal cysteine and phenylalanine, the CDR3 comprises 14 residues. The CDR3 DNA has 42 bases and is translated from base 1. V is cut by 0 bases and J by 4 bases, and the space between the germline ends is 9 bases. The CDR3 regions of human TCRbeta chains were subjected to immunosequencing. Processing in the source paper ran as follows. Repertoire TCRs were checked for matches against a reference library of SARS-CoV-2-specific TCRs that had been generated using the MIRA antigen-specificity platform. Breadth meant the fraction of unique TCRs that were SARS-CoV-2-associated, whereas depth meant the fraction of total T cells that were SARS-CoV-2-associated. Using the MIRA data, each spike-specific TCR was assigned both to the spike region to which the TCR was reactive and to a CD4 or CD8 class. Log10-transformed breadth and depth values were compared by one-way ANOVA with Sidak's multiple comparisons tests. In its TCRdb copy, this immuneACCESS table keeps in-frame sequences only and misses some clones. Where compared with another copy, unresolved V genes explain less than half of these, and the others have no known cause. V, J and clone size are those of that table, while D and trimming were read from the DNA. For this sample the table gives 100,000 to 150,000 clones, of which roughly nine tenths were detected only once. 4.2% of the sample is held by the ten biggest clonotypes.

The specimen was peripheral blood, collected on day 0 of AZD1222 vaccination. This sequence was found in an adult in good health. The chain uses TRBV11-2 and TRBJ1-1, with the D gene too uncertain to name. Read as DNA, the sequence is TGTGCCAGCAGCTTAGATCACGGTGGCACTGAAGCTTTCTTT. Translated, it gives CASSLDHGGTEAFF. The CDR3 plus the reference TRBV11-2 and TRBJ1-1 genes for the other parts give the full variable domain: EAGVAQSPRYKIIEKRQSVAFWCNPISGHATLYWYQQILGQGPKLLIQFQNNGVVDDSQLPKDRFSAERLKGVDSTLKIQPAKLEDSAVYLCASSLDHGGTEAFFGQGTRLTVV.